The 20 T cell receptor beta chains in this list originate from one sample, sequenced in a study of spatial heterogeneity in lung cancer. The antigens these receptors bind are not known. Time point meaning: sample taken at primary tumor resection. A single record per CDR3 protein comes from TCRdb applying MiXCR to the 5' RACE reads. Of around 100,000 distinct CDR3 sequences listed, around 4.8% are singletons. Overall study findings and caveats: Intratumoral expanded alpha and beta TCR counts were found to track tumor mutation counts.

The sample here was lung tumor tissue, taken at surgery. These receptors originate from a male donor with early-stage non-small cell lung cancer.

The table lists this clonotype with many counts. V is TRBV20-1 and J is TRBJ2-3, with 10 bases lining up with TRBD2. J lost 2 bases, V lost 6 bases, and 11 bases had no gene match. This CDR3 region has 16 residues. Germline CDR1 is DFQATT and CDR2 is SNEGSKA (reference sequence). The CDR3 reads CSATPLGTSDTDTQYF. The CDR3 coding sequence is TGCAGTGCGACCCCCCTCGGGACTAGCGACACAGATACGCAGTATTTT.

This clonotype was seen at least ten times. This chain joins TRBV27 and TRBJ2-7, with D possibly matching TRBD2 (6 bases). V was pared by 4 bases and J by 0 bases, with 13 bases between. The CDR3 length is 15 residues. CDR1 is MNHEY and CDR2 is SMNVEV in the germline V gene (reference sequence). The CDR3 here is CASSSGTLDSYEQYF. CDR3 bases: TGTGCCAGCAGTTCCGGGACTCTTGACTCCTACGAGCAGTACTTC.

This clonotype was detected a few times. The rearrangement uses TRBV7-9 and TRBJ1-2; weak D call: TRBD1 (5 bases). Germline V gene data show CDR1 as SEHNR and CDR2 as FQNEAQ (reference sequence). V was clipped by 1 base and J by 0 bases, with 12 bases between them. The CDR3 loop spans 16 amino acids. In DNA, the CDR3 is TGTGCCAGCAGCTTAGAACCGGGGCGAGCTAACTATGGCTACACCTTC. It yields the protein CASSLEPGRANYGYTF. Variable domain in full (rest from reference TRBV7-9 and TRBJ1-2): DTGVSQNPRHKITKRGQNVTFRCDPISEHNRLYWYRQTLGQGPEFLTYFQNEAQLEKSRLLSDRFSAERPKGSFSTLEIQRTEQGDSAMYLCASSLEPGRANYGYTFGSGTRLTVV.

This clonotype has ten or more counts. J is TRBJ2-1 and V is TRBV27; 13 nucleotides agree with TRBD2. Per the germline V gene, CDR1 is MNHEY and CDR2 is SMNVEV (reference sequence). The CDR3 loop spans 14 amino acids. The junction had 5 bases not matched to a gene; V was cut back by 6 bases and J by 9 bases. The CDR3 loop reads CASRKLAGGVEQFF. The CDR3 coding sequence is TGTGCCAGCAGAAAACTAGCGGGAGGGGTTGAGCAGTTCTTC.

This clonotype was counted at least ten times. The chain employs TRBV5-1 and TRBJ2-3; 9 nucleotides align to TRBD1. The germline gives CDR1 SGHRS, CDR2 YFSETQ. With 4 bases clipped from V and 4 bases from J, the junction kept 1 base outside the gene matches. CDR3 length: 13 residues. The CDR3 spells CASSGQGSDTQYF. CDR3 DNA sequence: TGCGCCAGCAGCGGACAGGGGTCAGATACGCAGTATTTT.

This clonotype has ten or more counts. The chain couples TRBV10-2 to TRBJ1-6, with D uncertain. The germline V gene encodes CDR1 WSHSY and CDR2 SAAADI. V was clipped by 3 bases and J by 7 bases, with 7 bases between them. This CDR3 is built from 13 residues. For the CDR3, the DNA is TGCGCCAGCAGTGACAGGAGAAATTCACCCCTCCACTTT. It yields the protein CASSDRRNSPLHF.

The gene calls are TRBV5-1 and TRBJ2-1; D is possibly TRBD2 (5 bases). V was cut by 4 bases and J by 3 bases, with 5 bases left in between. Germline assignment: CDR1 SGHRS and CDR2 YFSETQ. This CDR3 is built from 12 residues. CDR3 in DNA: TGCGCCAGCAGCCGGGACTACAATGAGCAGTTCTTC. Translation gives CASSRDYNEQFF.

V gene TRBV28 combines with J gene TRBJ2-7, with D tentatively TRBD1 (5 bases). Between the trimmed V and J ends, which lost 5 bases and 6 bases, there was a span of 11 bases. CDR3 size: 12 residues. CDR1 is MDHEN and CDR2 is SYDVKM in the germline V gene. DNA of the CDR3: TGTGCCAGCAGTCGCAGGGTTGGCGAGCAGTACTTC. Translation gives CASSRRVGEQYF.

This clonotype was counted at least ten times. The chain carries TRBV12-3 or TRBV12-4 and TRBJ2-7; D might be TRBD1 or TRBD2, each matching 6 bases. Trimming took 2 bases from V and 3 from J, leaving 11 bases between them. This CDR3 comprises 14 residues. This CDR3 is CASSLSGAYYEQYF. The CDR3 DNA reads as TGTGCCAGCAGTTTATCGGGGGCCTACTACGAGCAGTACTTC.

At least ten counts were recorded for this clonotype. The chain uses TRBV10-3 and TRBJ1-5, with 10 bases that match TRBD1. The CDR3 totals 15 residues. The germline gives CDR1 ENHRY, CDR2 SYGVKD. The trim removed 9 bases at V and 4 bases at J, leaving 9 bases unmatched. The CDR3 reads CAIRGTGDGNQPQHF. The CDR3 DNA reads TGTGCCATTCGAGGGACAGGGGACGGAAATCAGCCCCAGCATTTT.

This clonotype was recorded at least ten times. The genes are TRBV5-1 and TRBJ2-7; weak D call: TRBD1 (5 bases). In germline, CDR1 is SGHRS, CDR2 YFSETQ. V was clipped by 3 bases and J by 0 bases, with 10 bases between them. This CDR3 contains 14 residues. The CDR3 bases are TGCGCCAGCAGCTACAGGACGGACTCCTACGAGCAGTACTTC. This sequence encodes CASSYRTDSYEQYF.

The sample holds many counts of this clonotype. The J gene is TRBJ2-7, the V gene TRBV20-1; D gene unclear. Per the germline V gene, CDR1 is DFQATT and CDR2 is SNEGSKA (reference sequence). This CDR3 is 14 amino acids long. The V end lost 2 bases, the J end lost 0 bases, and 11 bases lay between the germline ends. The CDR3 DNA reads TGCAGTGCTAGAAGTGGTTACAGCTCCTACGAGCAGTACTTC. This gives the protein CSARSGYSSYEQYF.

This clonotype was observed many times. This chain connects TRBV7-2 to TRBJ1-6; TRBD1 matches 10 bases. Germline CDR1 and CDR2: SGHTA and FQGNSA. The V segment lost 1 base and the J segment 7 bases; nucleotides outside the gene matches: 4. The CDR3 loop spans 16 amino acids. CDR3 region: CASSLVSDRGNSPLHF. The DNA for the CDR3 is TGTGCCAGCAGCTTAGTTTCGGACAGGGGGAATTCACCCCTCCACTTT.

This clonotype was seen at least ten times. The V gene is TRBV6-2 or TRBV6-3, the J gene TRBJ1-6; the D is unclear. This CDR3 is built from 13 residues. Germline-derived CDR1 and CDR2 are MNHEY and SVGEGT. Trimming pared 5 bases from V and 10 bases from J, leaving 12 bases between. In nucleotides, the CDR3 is TGTGCCAGCAGTCACCGGGTAGGATCACCCCTCCACTTT. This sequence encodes CASSHRVGSPLHF.

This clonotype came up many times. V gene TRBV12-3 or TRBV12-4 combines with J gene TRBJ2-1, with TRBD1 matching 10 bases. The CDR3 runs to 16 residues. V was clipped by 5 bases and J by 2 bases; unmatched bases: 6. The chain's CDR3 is CASSDRTGGPYNEQFF. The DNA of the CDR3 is TGTGCCAGCAGTGACCGGACAGGGGGTCCCTACAATGAGCAGTTCTTC.

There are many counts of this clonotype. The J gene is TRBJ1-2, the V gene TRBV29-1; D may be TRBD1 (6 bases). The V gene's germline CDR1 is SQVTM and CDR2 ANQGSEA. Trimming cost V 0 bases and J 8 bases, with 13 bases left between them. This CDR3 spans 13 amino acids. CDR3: CSVEDRWTAGYTF. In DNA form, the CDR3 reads TGCAGCGTTGAAGATCGGTGGACAGCAGGCTACACCTTC.

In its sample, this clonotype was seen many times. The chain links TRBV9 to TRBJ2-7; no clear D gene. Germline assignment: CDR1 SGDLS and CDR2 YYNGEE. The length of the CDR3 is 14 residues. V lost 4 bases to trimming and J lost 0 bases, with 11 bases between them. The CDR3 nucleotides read TGTGCCAGCAGCCCCCCGGCTCACTCCTACGAGCAGTACTTC. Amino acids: CASSPPAHSYEQYF.

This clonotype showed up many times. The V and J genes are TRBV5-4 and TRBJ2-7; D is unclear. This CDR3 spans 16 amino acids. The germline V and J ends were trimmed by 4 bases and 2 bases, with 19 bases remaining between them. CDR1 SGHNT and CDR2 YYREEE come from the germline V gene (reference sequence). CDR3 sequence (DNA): TGTGCCAGCAGCCCGGGTCGGAGCTATAGGGCCTACGAGCAGTACTTC. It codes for CASSPGRSYRAYEQYF.

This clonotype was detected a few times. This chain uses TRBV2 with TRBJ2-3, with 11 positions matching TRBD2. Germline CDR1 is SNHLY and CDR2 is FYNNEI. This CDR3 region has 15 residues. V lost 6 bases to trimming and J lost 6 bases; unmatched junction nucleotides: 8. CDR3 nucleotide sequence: TGTGCCAGCAGCCCGGGACTAGCGGTGCTGGATACGCAGTATTTT. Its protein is CASSPGLAVLDTQYF.

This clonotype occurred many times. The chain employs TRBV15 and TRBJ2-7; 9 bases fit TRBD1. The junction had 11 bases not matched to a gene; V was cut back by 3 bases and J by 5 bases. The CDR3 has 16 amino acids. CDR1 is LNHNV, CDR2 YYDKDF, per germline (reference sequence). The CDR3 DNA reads TGTGCCACCAGCAGGTACGGGACAGGGTTTTCCAACGAGCAGTACTTC. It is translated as CATSRYGTGFSNEQYF. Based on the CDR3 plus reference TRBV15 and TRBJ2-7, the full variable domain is DAMVIQNPRYQVTQFGKPVTLSCSQTLNHNVMYWYQQKSSQAPKLLFHYYDKDFNNEADTPDNFQSRRPNTSFCFLDIRSPGLGDTAMYLCATSRYGTGFSNEQYFGPGTRLTVT.